These 26 T cell receptor beta chains came from one sample sequenced in a study of blood T cell repertoires in COVID-19. Only in-frame clones appear in the TCRdb table, and some are missing; sequencing was by immunoSEQ multiplex PCR. The sample holds around 240,000 clones, approximately 90% seen once. The material sequenced was PBMCs or T cells enriched from blood (not recorded which). The receptors shown here come from a human donor in a cohort exposed to, infected with or recovered from COVID-19 (not recorded which). The donor label of this sample is uncertain.

This clone was counted only a few times. The V call is TRBV5-8, the J call TRBJ1-2; TRBD1 matches at 7 bases. V shed 4 bases, J shed 3 bases, and the junction held 3 bases outside the gene matches. Germline V gene lookup returns CDR1 SGHTS and CDR2 YDEGEE. This CDR3 spans 13 amino acids. The CDR3 DNA sequence: TGTGCCAGCAGCAGCAGGGGGTACTATGGCTACACCTTC. Translated: CASSSRGYYGYTF.

The chain carries TRBV7-8 and TRBJ1-5, with D possibly TRBD1 on 6 matching bases. With 6 bases removed from V and 5 bases from J, the gap between germline ends came to 17 bases. From germline, CDR1 is SGHVS and CDR2 FQNEAQ. The CDR3 has 15 residues. This chain's CDR3 is CASSIFGTNDQPQHF. The CDR3 bases are TGTGCCAGCAGTATCTTCGGGACAAATGATCAGCCCCAGCATTTT.

This rearrangement joins TRBV7-9 to TRBJ2-3; 9 bases map to TRBD2. CDR1 and CDR2 (germline): SEHNR, FQNEAQ (reference sequence). The CDR3 loop spans 16 amino acids. The junction had 4 bases not matched to a gene; V was cut back by 1 base and J by 2 bases. The CDR3 reads CASSLVSGGSTDTQYF. The CDR3 coding sequence is TGTGCCAGCAGCTTAGTTAGCGGGGGCTCCACAGATACGCAGTATTTT.

This clone was observed once. The chain couples TRBV28 to TRBJ2-7, with 7 bases matching TRBD1. The CDR3 consists of 15 residues. Trimming at V came to 2 bases and at J to 3 bases, leaving 7 bases not matched to a gene. The germline CDR1 and CDR2 sequences are MDHEN and SYDVKM. The CDR3 region is CASSLSVTGLYEQYF. CDR3 coding DNA: TGTGCCAGCAGTTTAAGTGTGACAGGGCTCTACGAGCAGTACTTC.

V usage is TRBV10-3 and J usage is TRBJ1-2; TRBD1 aligns across 8 bases. V lost 7 bases to trimming and J lost 5 bases; unmatched junction nucleotides: 12. Per the germline V gene, CDR1 is ENHRY and CDR2 is SYGVKD. This CDR3 region has 15 residues. CDR3 nucleotides: TGTGCCATCACCACAGCGGCAGGGGGCGAGTATGGCTACACCTTC. Amino acids: CAITTAAGGEYGYTF.

V usage is TRBV7-9 and J usage is TRBJ2-7; 10 bases match TRBD2. The CDR3 covers 14 residues. V was clipped by 3 bases and J by 2 bases; unmatched bases: 1. In germline, CDR1 is SEHNR, CDR2 FQNEAQ (reference sequence). The CDR3 region is CASSFGLAAYEQYF. The CDR3 DNA is TGTGCCAGCAGCTTCGGACTAGCGGCCTACGAGCAGTACTTC. The full variable domain, rest sourced from reference TRBV7-9 and TRBJ2-7, is DTGVSQNPRHKITKRGQNVTFRCDPISEHNRLYWYRQTLGQGPEFLTYFQNEAQLEKSRLLSDRFSAERPKGSFSTLEIQRTEQGDSAMYLCASSFGLAAYEQYFGPGTRLTVT.

In this sample, this clone turned up a few times. J is TRBJ1-1 and V is TRBV19; no clear D gene. Germline V gene data show CDR1 as LNHDA and CDR2 as SQIVND (reference sequence). Deletions cut 5 bases from V and 0 bases from J, with 10 bases between. The length of the CDR3 is 14 residues. The CDR3 here is CASSEDIMNTEAFF. Here the CDR3 DNA reads TGTGCCAGTAGTGAAGACATCATGAACACTGAAGCTTTCTTT. Full variable domain (outside the CDR3, taken from reference TRBV19 and TRBJ1-1): DGGITQSPKYLFRKEGQNVTLSCEQNLNHDAMYWYRQDPGQGLRLIYYSQIVNDFQKGDIAEGYSVSREKKESFPLTVTSAQKNPTAFYLCASSEDIMNTEAFFGQGTRLTVV.

A word on this clone: Other DNA sequences within the sample encode an identical CDR3. This chain connects TRBV5-1 to TRBJ1-1; possibly TRBD1 for D (5 bases). Germline lookup yields CDR1 SGHRS and CDR2 YFSETQ. This CDR3 is built from 10 residues. V was shortened by 7 bases and J by 5 bases, with 6 bases between the two germline ends. The DNA for the CDR3 is TGCGCCAGCCGGGGGACTGAAGCTTTCTTT. Translation gives CASRGTEAFF. Combining the CDR3 with reference TRBV5-1 and TRBJ1-1 gives the whole variable domain KAGVTQTPRYLIKTRGQQVTLSCSPISGHRSVSWYQQTPGQGLQFLFEYFSETQRNKGNFPGRFSGRQFSNSRSEMNVSTLELGDSALYLCASRGTEAFFGQGTRLTVV.

V and J are TRBV6-1 and TRBJ1-3; D not resolved. The CDR3 has 14 residues. V lost 4 bases, J lost 0 bases, and 7 bases lay in between. The germline CDR1 and CDR2 sequences are MNHNS and SASEGT. CDR3 sequence (DNA): TGTGCCAGCAGTGCGTCTAGCTCTGGAAACACCATATATTTT. It codes for CASSASSSGNTIYF.

The rearrangement joins TRBV19 to TRBJ1-2; D ambiguous. CDR3 size: 15 residues. Germline values: CDR1 LNHDA, CDR2 SQIVND (reference sequence). V lost 3 bases, J lost 4 bases, and 15 bases lay in between. CDR3 residues: CASSMGGMGPYGYTF. The DNA for the CDR3 is TGTGCCAGTAGTATGGGAGGGATGGGCCCCTATGGCTACACCTTC.

The gene calls are TRBV7-2 and TRBJ2-3, with 7 nucleotides matching TRBD2. V was pared by 0 bases and J by 9 bases, with 12 bases of the junction left unmatched. Germline V lookup: CDR1 SGHTA, CDR2 FQGNSA. The CDR3 is 16 amino acids. In DNA form, the CDR3 reads TGTGCCAGCAGCTTAGCGGCGACTAGCAGGTTTCAAACGCAGTATTTT. Amino acid sequence: CASSLAATSRFQTQYF. The full variable domain, its missing parts supplied by reference TRBV7-2 and TRBJ2-3, is GAGVSQSPSNKVTEKGKDVELRCDPISGHTALYWYRQSLGQGLEFLIYFQGNSAPDKSGLPSDRFSAERTGGSVSTLTIQRTQQEDSAVYLCASSLAATSRFQTQYFGPGTRLTVL.

This sequence joins TRBV6-4 and TRBJ1-2; TRBD1 matches at 8 bases. V lost 4 bases and J lost 10; bases outside the gene matches: 5. CDR1 MRHNA and CDR2 SNTAGT come from the germline V gene. The CDR3 has 12 amino acids. The CDR3: CASSARTGTYTF. CDR3 coding DNA: TGTGCCAGCAGTGCCCGGACAGGGACCTACACCTTC.

V is TRBV7-2 and J is TRBJ2-1, with 8 bases fitting TRBD2. The CDR3 extends over 17 amino acids. Germline CDR1 is SGHTA and CDR2 is FQGNSA. Trimming removed 1 base from V and 7 bases from J; junction bases left unmatched: 12. The CDR3 sequence is CASSLGRVGGAVNEQFF. The CDR3 DNA follows: TGTGCCAGCAGCTTAGGACGGGTCGGGGGGGCCGTTAATGAGCAGTTCTTC.

The chain has TRBV27 and TRBJ1-1, with TRBD1 identical over 7 bases. CDR1 and CDR2 (germline): MNHEY, SMNVEV (reference sequence). Unmatched junction bases numbered 9, after V lost 9 bases and J lost 2 bases. The CDR3 loop spans 14 amino acids. The CDR3 loop reads CASQPGQLNTEAFF. The CDR3, as DNA: TGTGCCAGTCAGCCGGGACAGCTAAACACTGAAGCTTTCTTT.

The chain joins TRBV18 to TRBJ2-7; no definite D call. Trimming cost V 3 bases and J 7 bases, with 19 bases left between them. The CDR3 length is 15 residues. Germline CDR1 reads KGHSH; CDR2 reads LQKENI. CDR3 nucleotides: TGTGCCAGCTCACCTCGTGACATCTCGAAGAAGGAGCAGTACTTC. Translating gives CASSPRDISKKEQYF.

The chain recombines TRBV2 with TRBJ1-5, with D perhaps TRBD1 (5 bases). Germline V lookup: CDR1 SNHLY, CDR2 FYNNEI. Trimming took 6 bases from V and 0 from J, leaving 12 bases between them. CDR3 length: 15 residues. CDR3 loop: CASRSQDNSNQPQHF. The CDR3 nucleotides are TGTGCCAGCAGGTCCCAGGACAATAGCAATCAGCCCCAGCATTTT.

The chain employs TRBV19 and TRBJ1-5, with D tentatively TRBD1 (5 bases). Germline CDR1 reads LNHDA; CDR2 reads SQIVND (reference sequence). V lost 3 bases and J 3 bases, leaving 12 bases between the germline ends. The CDR3 sequence is 15 residues long. The CDR3 DNA reads TGTGCCAGTAGTATCAGGGATGGGCTCAATCAGCCCCAGCATTTT. Its translation is CASSIRDGLNQPQHF.

V usage is TRBV7-2 and J usage is TRBJ1-5; D may be TRBD1 (5 bases). The CDR3 contains 16 residues. Germline V gives CDR1 SGHTA, CDR2 FQGNSA. V was cut by 0 bases and J by 4 bases, with 13 bases left in between. The CDR3 bases are TGTGCCAGCAGCTTAGCCCTAGGGGCCCAAAATCAGCCCCAGCATTTT. Encoded protein: CASSLALGAQNQPQHF.

This clone was detected only once. The V call is TRBV18, the J call TRBJ2-7; D might be TRBD1 (6 bases). Trimming stripped 0 bases from V and 2 bases from J, with 8 bases between. The CDR3 sequence is 14 residues long. Germline V gene data show CDR1 as KGHSH and CDR2 as LQKENI. The CDR3 DNA reads TGTGCCAGCTCACCACCTGAGGGGGCCTACGAGCAGTACTTC. Its protein product is CASSPPEGAYEQYF.

The genes are TRBV4-1 and TRBJ2-1; 12 bases are shared with TRBD2. The CDR3 consists of 17 residues. With V trimmed by 2 bases and J by 5 bases, 7 bases remained unmatched. Germline V gene sequence: CDR1 MGHRA, CDR2 YSYEKL. CDR3 residues: CASSQILGLAGNNEQFF. CDR3 nucleotide sequence: TGCGCCAGCAGCCAAATACTCGGACTAGCGGGGAACAATGAGCAGTTCTTC.

The J gene is TRBJ1-2, the V gene TRBV12-5; the D is unclear. This CDR3 region has 14 residues. V lost 9 bases, J lost 0 bases, and 14 bases lay in between. CDR1 is LGHNT and CDR2 is FRNRAP in the germline V gene. The DNA for the CDR3 is TGTGCTAGCGCCGGGGATGCTTCTAACTATGGCTACACCTTC. This translates into CASAGDASNYGYTF. Combining the CDR3 with reference TRBV12-5 and TRBJ1-2 gives the whole variable domain DARVTQTPRHKVTEMGQEVTMRCQPILGHNTVFWYRQTMMQGLELLAYFRNRAPLDDSGMPKDRFSAEMPDATLATLKIQPSEPRDSAVYFCASAGDASNYGYTFGSGTRLTVV.

V is TRBV9 and J is TRBJ1-2; 8 nucleotides align to TRBD1. CDR1 is SGDLS, CDR2 YYNGEE, per germline. CDR3 length equals 17 residues. V lost 1 base, J lost 6 bases, and 14 bases stayed unmatched. The CDR3 nucleotides read TGTGCCAGCAGCGTATCACAGTCTGTGCAGGGGGCGAATGGCTACACCTTC. Amino acids: CASSVSQSVQGANGYTF.

This chain uses TRBV9 with TRBJ2-5; no definite D call. CDR3 length equals 12 residues. The V end was cut by 3 bases, the J end by 5 bases, with 8 bases between. CDR1 SGDLS and CDR2 YYNGEE come from the germline V gene. The CDR3 nucleotides read TGTGCCAGCAGCGAGCCCAGGGAGACCCAGTACTTC. It translates to CASSEPRETQYF.

For the CDR3, the DNA is TGTGCCTGGAACGGGCGGAGGGAAGCCGAGGGCAATCAGCCCCAGCATTTT. It codes for CAWNGRREAEGNQPQHF. The chain is built from TRBV30 and TRBJ1-5, with D hard to call. This CDR3 is built from 17 residues. In germline, CDR1 is GTSNPN, CDR2 SVGIG (reference sequence). Between the trimmed V and J ends, which lost 4 bases and 2 bases, there was a span of 21 bases.

The chain uses TRBV28 and TRBJ2-7; 8 bases align to TRBD1. The CDR3 extends over 16 amino acids. CDR1 and CDR2 (germline): MDHEN, SYDVKM. V trimming: 8 bases; J trimming: 2 bases; junction bases outside the gene matches: 14. CDR3 region: CASGYHLRDRTYEQYF. The CDR3 nucleotides read TGTGCCAGCGGTTATCACCTGCGGGACAGGACCTACGAGCAGTACTTC.

This sequence joins TRBV30 and TRBJ2-7; TRBD2 matches at 12 bases. This CDR3 is built from 18 residues. CDR1 is GTSNPN and CDR2 is SVGIG in the germline V gene (reference sequence). V lost 2 bases and J lost 0; bases outside the gene matches: 11. The CDR3 sequence is CAWSPPGLAGISSYEQYF. In nucleotides, the CDR3 is TGTGCCTGGAGTCCCCCCGGACTAGCGGGGATAAGCTCCTACGAGCAGTACTTC.